This T cell receptor beta chain emerged from a study of human T cells and chemical hapten exposure. Study-wide context: In the roughly 24-week study, patients were dosed weekly with diphenylcyclopropenone on the scalp throughout.

In TCRdb, the RACE reads were re-called with MiXCR into one record per CDR3 protein. The repertoire has some 180,000 distinct CDR3 sequences, around 22% of them found once; the top ten carry 6.7%. This CDR3 comprises 13 residues. CDR1 is SGHVS and CDR2 is FQNEAQ in the germline V gene. Trimming cost V 3 bases and J 3 bases, with 8 bases left between them. Time point meaning: patch test 1, 2 weeks after DPC sensitization. Stated treatment: therapeutic diphenylcyclopropenone sensitization with weekly scalp DPC. Blood collection took place prior to placing each patch test. Patients had alopecia, were aged 18 to 70, and were not pregnant. This clonotype occurred a few times.

The sequence derives from a woman between 50 and 59 years old with alopecia areata. Some clones in this sample may be carry-over from other donors' samples. J is TRBJ2-5 and V is TRBV7-8; TRBD1 or TRBD2 may be the D gene (5 bases each). Sequenced here: whole blood, sampled in connection with sensitization to the hapten diphenylcyclopropenone (DPC). CDR3 bases: TGTGCCAGCAGCTTTCTGGGGGAAGAGACCCAGTACTTC. As protein: CASSFLGEETQYF.